This is a list of T cell receptor beta chains from one sample in a study of cytomegalovirus exposure and HLA in healthy donors. Profiled with immunoSEQ multiplex PCR; TCRdb holds only in-frame clones, not every one. The table lists under 150,000 clones, roughly two thirds of them singletons. The sample was PBMCs. The source is a man under 40 in good health and CMV-seropositive. Each CDR3 is given with its conserved first and last residue. The order of the fields is clone size, CDR3 length, V gene, D gene, J gene, CDR3 protein, CDR3 DNA. D genes are given only for firm matches. Some rows have no size entry. The others give once, few or many, or a class for an expanded clone.

few,14,TRBV4-1,TRBD1,TRBJ2-1,CASSQGQRDNEQFF,TGCGCCAGCAGCCAGGGACAGAGGGACAATGAGCAGTTCTTC
NA,12,TRBV2,TRBD2,TRBJ2-1,CASRMTSRIVFF,TGTGCCAGCAGGATGACTAGCAGGATAGTTTTCTTC
NA,13,TRBV28,NA,TRBJ1-5,CASTFYSNQPQHF,TGTGCCAGCACCTTTTATAGCAATCAGCCCCAGCATTTT
NA,16,TRBV18,TRBD2,TRBJ2-4,CASSLGGSSAKNIQYF,TGTGCCAGCTCACTCGGCGGGAGCTCGGCCAAAAACATTCAGTACTTC
once,15,TRBV25-1,TRBD1,TRBJ1-1,CATTGNQGADTEAFF,TGTGCCACGACGGGTAACCAGGGGGCGGACACTGAAGCTTTCTTT
NA,15,TRBV9,NA,TRBJ1-4,CAAGGRVGGHEKLFF,TGTGCCGCGGGGGGTCGCGTGGGGGGCCATGAAAAACTGTTTTTT
once,19,TRBV9,TRBD2,TRBJ2-2,CASSEPGLAETFLTGELFF,TGTGCCAGCAGCGAACCAGGACTAGCGGAAACGTTCCTCACCGGGGAGCTGTTTTTT
NA,12,TRBV28,NA,TRBJ2-3,CASNVATDTQYF,TGTGCCAGCAACGTAGCAACAGATACGCAGTATTTT
few,16,TRBV7-9,TRBD2,TRBJ2-7,CASSAGLAGPSYEQYF,TGTGCCAGCAGCGCTGGACTAGCGGGACCCTCCTACGAGCAGTACTTC
NA,18,TRBV13,TRBD1,TRBJ2-4,CASSLVSDRARAKNIQYF,TGTGCCAGCAGCTTAGTTTCGGACAGGGCACGAGCCAAAAACATTCAGTACTTC
NA,12,TRBV7-2,TRBD2,TRBJ2-5,CASSPSGETQYF,TGTGCCAGCAGTCCTAGCGGGGAGACCCAGTACTTC
few,15,TRBV5-4,NA,TRBJ1-4,CASSLSGALNEKLFF,TGTGCCAGCAGCTTGTCAGGGGCTCTTAACGAAAAACTGTTTTTT
few,14,TRBV7-2,NA,TRBJ1-4,CASSQWGANEKLFF,TGTGCCAGCAGCCAGTGGGGGGCTAATGAAAAACTGTTTTTT
NA,13,TRBV14,NA,TRBJ2-6,CASSVAGANVLTF,TGTGCCAGCAGCGTGGCCGGGGCCAACGTCCTGACTTTC
few,13,TRBV18,NA,TRBJ1-5,CASSPYSNQPQHF,TGTGCCAGCTCACCCTATAGCAATCAGCCCCAGCATTTT
NA,13,TRBV27,NA,TRBJ1-2,CASSWSGYYGYTF,TGTGCCAGCAGTTGGTCAGGTTACTATGGCTACACCTTC
NA,15,TRBV7-3,NA,TRBJ1-1,CASSLGRRENTEAFF,TGTGCCAGCAGCTTAGGGCGCAGGGAGAACACTGAAGCTTTCTTT
NA,15,TRBV2,NA,TRBJ2-2,CASIGQSFNTGELFF,TGTGCCAGCATCGGACAGTCCTTTAACACCGGGGAGCTGTTTTTT
NA,12,TRBV29-1,TRBD1,TRBJ1-2,CSAGTADGGYTF,TGCAGCGCTGGGACAGCAGACGGTGGCTACACCTTC
few,15,TRBV5-8,NA,TRBJ2-7,CASSLRPTASYEQYF,TGTGCCAGCAGCTTGCGGCCAACAGCCTCCTACGAGCAGTACTTC
NA,15,TRBV14,TRBD2,TRBJ2-5,CASSQRLAGEETQYF,TGTGCCAGCAGCCAGAGACTAGCGGGAGAGGAGACCCAGTACTTC
few,16,TRBV25-1,TRBD2,TRBJ2-5,CASSDGVAGVSETQYF,TGTGCCAGCAGTGATGGTGTAGCGGGAGTTTCCGAGACCCAGTACTTC
once,15,TRBV7-8,NA,TRBJ2-3,CASSLATTRTDTQYF,TGTGCCAGCAGCTTAGCGACTACGCGCACAGATACGCAGTATTTT
NA,12,TRBV2,NA,TRBJ2-7,CASSEQDYEQYF,TGTGCCAGCAGTGAACAGGACTACGAGCAGTACTTC
NA,17,TRBV5-1,TRBD2,TRBJ2-1,CASSLGLADDSYNEQFF,TGCGCCAGCAGCTTGGGCCTAGCGGACGACTCCTACAATGAGCAGTTCTTC
few,15,TRBV15,TRBD1,TRBJ1-1,CATSRDRGMNTEAFF,TGTGCCACCAGCAGGGACAGGGGCATGAACACTGAAGCTTTCTTT
NA,14,TRBV5-4,NA,TRBJ2-3,CASSLTGFTDTQYF,TGTGCCAGCAGCTTGACAGGGTTCACAGATACGCAGTATTTT
NA,15,TRBV19,TRBD1,TRBJ1-1,CASRHRDSRNTEAFF,TGTGCCAGTCGCCACCGGGACAGTAGAAACACTGAAGCTTTCTTT
NA,16,TRBV6-1,NA,TRBJ2-1,CASSEVPRNVIGEQFF,TGTGCCAGCAGTGAAGTTCCTAGGAACGTTATCGGTGAGCAGTTCTTC
NA,16,TRBV4-1,NA,TRBJ2-3,CASSQELALLTDTQYF,TGCGCCAGCAGCCAAGAACTAGCCCTCCTCACAGATACGCAGTATTTT
NA,13,TRBV5-1,NA,TRBJ2-7,CASSQTGSYEQYF,TGCGCCAGCAGCCAGACAGGTTCCTACGAGCAGTACTTC
once,14,TRBV6-5,TRBD2,TRBJ2-7,CASNKLAGEDEQYF,TGTGCCAGCAACAAACTAGCGGGAGAGGACGAGCAGTACTTC
NA,18,TRBV6-4,TRBD1,TRBJ2-3,CASSDKGTGGFRADTQYF,TGTGCCAGCAGTGACAAGGGGACAGGGGGCTTCAGGGCAGATACGCAGTATTTT
once,13,TRBV5-6,TRBD1,TRBJ1-2,CASEPNRGVGYTF,TGTGCCAGCGAACCCAACAGGGGTGTTGGCTACACCTTC
NA,19,TRBV9,TRBD2,TRBJ2-6,CASSVEPSGTFSRANVLTF,TGTGCCAGCAGCGTAGAACCTAGCGGAACATTCTCTCGGGCCAACGTCCTGACTTTC
NA,14,TRBV23-1,NA,TRBJ2-7,CASSHADCTYEQYF,TGCGCCAGCAGTCATGCCGACTGCACCTACGAGCAGTACTTC
once,14,TRBV5-1,TRBD1,TRBJ1-4,CASSRDSNNEKLFF,TGCGCCAGCAGCCGGGACAGTAATAATGAAAAACTGTTTTTT
NA,15,TRBV7-9,TRBD1,TRBJ1-1,CASSPPDRVGGEAFF,TGTGCCAGCAGCCCCCCCGACAGGGTAGGCGGAGAAGCTTTCTTT
few,16,TRBV11-3,TRBD2,TRBJ2-2,CASTVSGSSYTGELFF,TGTGCCAGCACCGTTAGCGGGAGTTCGTACACCGGGGAGCTGTTTTTT
once,15,TRBV5-1,TRBD1,TRBJ2-1,CASSPGQGSFNEQFF,TGCGCCAGCAGCCCGGGACAGGGGAGTTTCAATGAGCAGTTCTTC
NA,19,TRBV9,TRBD1,TRBJ1-2,CASSGGRGGTGVPPGGYTF,TGTGCCAGCAGCGGAGGCAGAGGAGGGACAGGGGTTCCCCCGGGGGGCTACACCTTC